Below are 10 T cell receptor beta chains sequenced from a single sample in a study of shared clonotypes between healthy human individuals. Terminally differentiated effector memory CD45RA+ cells were left out of the naive CD8 fraction, which was CD45RO-negative and positively selected for CCR7. Assay: immunoSEQ multiplex PCR; the TCRdb copy retains only in-frame clones and omits some. Altogether approximately 2,000,000 clones are present, around 95% being singletons, with the ten largest covering around 1.7%. The specimen sequenced was naive CD8+ T cells from PBMCs. The receptor set was obtained from a man younger than 35 in good health. Some clones in this sample may be carry-over from other donors' samples.

This chain connects TRBV29-1 to TRBJ1-4; 9 bases match TRBD1. V shed 7 bases and J 10 bases; nucleotides not matched to a gene: 10. There are 13 residues in the CDR3. Germline-derived CDR1 and CDR2 are SQVTM and ANQGSEA. CDR3 nucleotide sequence: TGCAGCGGGAAGGGACAGGGTAACGGAAAACTGTTTTTT. This codes for CSGKGQGNGKLFF.

To note about this clone: One end of the junction varies from germline; a read error may be responsible. This chain uses TRBV9 with TRBJ1-2, with D possibly matching TRBD1 (5 bases). The CDR3 covers 15 residues. CDR1 SGDLS and CDR2 YYNGEE come from the germline V gene. The DNA for the CDR3 is TGTGCCAGCAGCTCCGACGGGGGTGGGTACTACGGCTACACCTTC. Translating gives CASSSDGGGYYGYTF.

V is TRBV4-1 and J is TRBJ2-6; no definite D call. From germline, CDR1 is MGHRA and CDR2 YSYEKL. V was cut by 0 bases and J by 3 bases, with 3 bases left in between. This CDR3 is 14 amino acids long. CDR3 DNA: TGCGCCAGCAGCCAAGATCGTGGGGCCAACGTCCTGACTTTC. As protein: CASSQDRGANVLTF.

This clone was recorded once. The gene calls are TRBV7-9 and TRBJ1-1, with 7 bases fitting TRBD1. Germline V gene lookup returns CDR1 SEHNR and CDR2 FQNEAQ (reference sequence). CDR3 length: 19 residues. V gave up 5 bases and J gave up 5 bases; unmatched junction bases: 23. The CDR3, as DNA: TGTGCCAGCAGCCATCGCCAAGGGGCGGACAGTCGCAGGGGGACTGAAGCTTTCTTT. Translation: CASSHRQGADSRRGTEAFF.

The rearrangement joins TRBV6-1 to TRBJ2-7; D is unresolved. Germline V gives CDR1 MNHNS, CDR2 SASEGT. The length of the CDR3 is 14 residues. V lost 6 bases and J lost 2, with 14 bases in between. In nucleotides, the CDR3 is TGTGCCAGCAGAGGACGGGCTCACCCCTACGAGCAGTACTTC. It is translated as CASRGRAHPYEQYF.

V gene TRBV21-1 combines with J gene TRBJ2-5; the table's TRBD1 call for D was not verified on the DNA. TRBV21-1 is given as a pseudogene. This CDR3 has 16 amino acids. The CDR3 coding sequence is TGTGCCAGCAGCAAAGCGCTGGACAGGGTCCGAGAGACCCAGTACTTC. Amino acids: CASSKALDRVRETQYF.

The V gene is TRBV27, the J gene TRBJ1-4; 10 nucleotides align to TRBD1. The CDR3 runs 14 residues. Trimming at V came to 3 bases and at J to 12 bases, leaving 7 bases not matched to a gene. From germline, CDR1 is MNHEY and CDR2 SMNVEV (reference sequence). For the CDR3, the DNA is TGTGCCAGCAGTTTTGGGACCGGGACAGGGGAACTGTTTTTT. Protein: CASSFGTGTGELFF.

This chain connects TRBV28 to TRBJ1-2; D gene uncertain. The V end was cut by 5 bases, the J end by 0 bases, with 16 bases between. The CDR3 is 16 amino acids. The germline V gene has CDR1 MDHEN and CDR2 SYDVKM. CDR3 region: CASSPQFDSSNYGYTF. The CDR3 nucleotides read TGTGCCAGCAGTCCCCAGTTCGACTCATCTAACTATGGCTACACCTTC.

This chain links TRBV29-1 with TRBJ1-1, with no clear D. Trimming removed 4 bases from V and 0 bases from J, with 9 bases in between. This CDR3 is built from 13 residues. Germline V lookup: CDR1 SQVTM, CDR2 ANQGSEA. The CDR3 DNA reads as TGCAGCGTTGGTTACGGCATGAACACTGAAGCTTTCTTT. Encoded protein: CSVGYGMNTEAFF.

J is TRBJ2-1 and V is TRBV7-6, with 14 bases aligning to TRBD2. The ends lost 1 base at V and 5 bases at J; junction bases unmatched: 4. Per germline, CDR1 SGHVS and CDR2 FNYEAQ. The CDR3 sequence is 17 residues long. DNA of the CDR3: TGTGCCAGCAGCTTAGGGACTAGCGGGAGGACCAACAATGAGCAGTTCTTC. This gives the protein CASSLGTSGRTNNEQFF.